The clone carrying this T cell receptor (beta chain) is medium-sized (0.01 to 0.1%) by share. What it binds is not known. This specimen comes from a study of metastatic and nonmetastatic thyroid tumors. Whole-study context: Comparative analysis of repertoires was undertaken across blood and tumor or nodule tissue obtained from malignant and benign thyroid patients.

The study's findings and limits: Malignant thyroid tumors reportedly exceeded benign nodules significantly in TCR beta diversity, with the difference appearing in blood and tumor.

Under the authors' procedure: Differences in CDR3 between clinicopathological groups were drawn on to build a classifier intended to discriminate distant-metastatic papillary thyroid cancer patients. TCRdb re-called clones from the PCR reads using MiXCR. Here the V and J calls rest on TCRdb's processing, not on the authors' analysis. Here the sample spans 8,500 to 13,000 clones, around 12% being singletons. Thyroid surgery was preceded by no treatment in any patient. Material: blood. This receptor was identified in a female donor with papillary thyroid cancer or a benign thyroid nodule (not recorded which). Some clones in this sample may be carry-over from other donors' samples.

CDR3 sequence (DNA): TGTGCCAGTAGTATTCGCGGGCCCAGAGAAGCTTTCTTT. This codes for CASSIRGPREAFF. The chain is built from TRBV19 and TRBJ1-1; D ambiguous. V was cut by 3 bases and J by 8 bases, with 13 bases left in between. This CDR3 spans 13 amino acids. Germline-derived CDR1 and CDR2 are LNHDA and SQIVND (reference sequence).